The 17 T cell receptor beta chains in this list originate from one sample, sequenced in a study of T cells in Graves' hyperthyroidism and ophthalmopathy. From RNA transcripts, TCR beta CDR3 regions were amplified. The TCR CDR3 first-round RT-PCR relied on the HTBI primer set. TCRdb fed the multiplex PCR reads into MiXCR, producing one record per CDR3 protein. The sample lists about 770,000 distinct CDR3 sequences; around 19% were seen once. The sample consisted of blood. The receptors shown here come from a woman aged 50 to 65 with Graves' hyperthyroidism that later progressed to Graves' ophthalmopathy.

This clonotype was seen many times. The genes are TRBV18 and TRBJ2-5, with 9 bases fitting TRBD2. Per germline, CDR1 KGHSH and CDR2 LQKENI. Trimming cost V 0 bases and J 2 bases; bases outside gene matches: 4. The CDR3 sequence is 16 residues long. In DNA, the CDR3 is TGTGCCAGCTCACCACCTCTAGCGGGGTTACAAGAGACCCAGTACTTC. This encodes CASSPPLAGLQETQYF.

This clonotype was counted many times. V gene TRBV6-1 combines with J gene TRBJ1-2; D may be TRBD1 (6 bases). V was cut by 3 bases and J by 3 bases, with 8 bases left in between. The CDR3 has 13 residues. Germline V gene data show CDR1 as MNHNS and CDR2 as SASEGT. For the CDR3, the DNA is TGTGCCAGCAGTGAGGGGGCAGACTATGGCTACACCTTC. Its protein product is CASSEGADYGYTF.

At least ten counts were recorded for this clonotype. The chain employs TRBV12-3 or TRBV12-4 and TRBJ2-5; 7 nucleotides match TRBD2. The V gene end was trimmed by 5 bases and the J gene end by 5 bases; junction bases not matched to a gene: 23. The CDR3 is 19 amino acids. The CDR3 coding sequence is TGTGCCAGCAGTCCACCATACCCCCGGTCGACTAGCCCGAGGGAGACCCAGTACTTC. Its protein product is CASSPPYPRSTSPRETQYF.

This clonotype appeared a few times. This sequence joins TRBV27 and TRBJ2-1, with D hard to call. This CDR3 is built from 14 residues. Trimming cost V 1 base and J 3 bases, with 7 bases left between them. Germline lookup yields CDR1 MNHEY and CDR2 SMNVEV (reference sequence). The CDR3 nucleotides are TGTGCCAGCAGTTTATTGGCAGACTACAATGAGCAGTTCTTC. Translating it yields CASSLLADYNEQFF.

This clonotype was recorded at least ten times. The V and J genes are TRBV3-1 and TRBJ1-1; D not resolved. V lost 5 bases and J 1 base, leaving 8 bases between the germline ends. In germline, CDR1 is LGHDT, CDR2 YNNKEL (reference sequence). The CDR3 is made up of 13 amino acids. The CDR3 here is CASSDPGNTEAFF. DNA of the CDR3: TGTGCCAGCAGCGACCCGGGGAACACTGAAGCTTTCTTT.

Many counts were recorded for this clonotype. The chain has TRBV4-1 and TRBJ1-2; TRBD1 matches 8 bases. The CDR3 spans 16 residues. V lost 2 bases and J lost 8; bases outside the gene matches: 13. Germline V lookup: CDR1 MGHRA, CDR2 YSYEKL. CDR3 in DNA: TGCGCCAGCAGCCAAAACCAGGGGGCAAGCAGTTGGGGCTACACCTTC. Residues: CASSQNQGASSWGYTF.

This clonotype was counted only a few times. The CDR3 sequence is CASSSPLTENTGELFF. The DNA for the CDR3 is TGTGCCAGCAGCTCTCCCCTGACAGAGAACACCGGGGAGCTGTTTTTT. The chain has TRBV7-9 and TRBJ2-2; TRBD1 might be the D (5 bases). Per germline, CDR1 SEHNR and CDR2 FQNEAQ (reference sequence). The CDR3 is 16 residues long. V lost 4 bases and J lost 1, with 13 bases in between.

This clonotype was found many times. CDR3 DNA: TGTGCCAGCTCACCTGACAATGTGAACACTGAAGCTTTCTTT. Translating it yields CASSPDNVNTEAFF. V is TRBV18 and J is TRBJ1-1, with D unresolved. The ends were cut back, 3 bases at V and 0 bases at J, with 8 bases in the middle. Germline V gene lookup returns CDR1 KGHSH and CDR2 LQKENI. The CDR3 consists of 14 residues.

There are a few counts of this clonotype. The chain links TRBV10-2 to TRBJ2-7; tentatively, D is TRBD2 (5 bases). The V gene's germline CDR1 is WSHSY and CDR2 SAAADI. CDR3 length equals 13 residues. V was shortened by 5 bases and J by 6 bases, with 14 bases between the two germline ends. CDR3 sequence (DNA): TGCGCCAGCAGTTGGCAGCGGCAAAGCGAGCAGTACTTC. As protein: CASSWQRQSEQYF.

This rearrangement joins TRBV29-1 to TRBJ2-7, with a weak D call TRBD1 (7 bases). V was cut by 4 bases and J by 2 bases, with 12 bases left in between. CDR1 SQVTM and CDR2 ANQGSEA come from the germline V gene. The CDR3 length is 13 residues. The CDR3 here is CSVGRDSPYEQYF. The DNA of the CDR3 is TGCAGCGTTGGGAGGGACAGCCCCTACGAGCAGTACTTC.

This clonotype was counted many times. The chain carries TRBV2 and TRBJ2-2; 7 bases line up with TRBD2. V was pared by 8 bases and J by 0 bases, with 3 bases of the junction left unmatched. CDR1 SNHLY and CDR2 FYNNEI come from the germline V gene. The CDR3 covers 14 residues. The CDR3, as DNA: TGTGCCAGCGGGGAGGGGTCGAACACCGGGGAGCTGTTTTTT. Protein: CASGEGSNTGELFF.

This rearrangement joins TRBV6-5 to TRBJ2-1; TRBD2 aligns across 8 bases. The CDR3 has 18 residues. Germline loops: CDR1 MNHEY, CDR2 SVGAGI. Losses at the gene ends were 4 bases for V and 4 bases for J; bases not matched to a gene: 15. CDR3 DNA: TGTGCCAGCAGTTTCCCGATAGCGGGACTAACACAATACAATGAGCAGTTCTTC. Residues: CASSFPIAGLTQYNEQFF.

CDR3 nucleotides: TGCGCCAGCATGGTAAAGCCTAATGAAAAACTGTTTTTT. Translating gives CASMVKPNEKLFF. V gene TRBV4-1 combines with J gene TRBJ1-4; the D is unclear. Germline V gives CDR1 MGHRA, CDR2 YSYEKL. V dropped 7 bases and J dropped 3 bases, with 9 bases sitting between them. The CDR3 length is 13 residues.

This clonotype has just a few counts. The chain has TRBV15 and TRBJ1-6; the match to TRBD1 covers 7 bases. There are 15 residues in the CDR3. CDR1 and CDR2 from the germline V gene are LNHNV and YYDKDF (reference sequence). Trimming cost V 4 bases and J 9 bases; bases outside gene matches: 9. CDR3 sequence: CATSTDRARSSPLHF. In DNA, the CDR3 is TGTGCCACCAGCACCGACAGGGCCAGGAGTTCACCCCTCCACTTT.

This clonotype showed up many times. The CDR3 region is CASSETGEGEAFF. CDR3 nucleotides: TGCGCCAGCAGCGAGACAGGGGAAGGGGAAGCTTTCTTT. The J gene is TRBJ1-1, the V gene TRBV5-1; TRBD1 aligns across 8 bases. Germline lookup yields CDR1 SGHRS and CDR2 YFSETQ. The CDR3 loop spans 13 amino acids. V shed 4 bases, J shed 8 bases, and the junction held 7 bases outside the gene matches.

The chain links TRBV27 to TRBJ1-6; tentatively, D is TRBD1 (6 bases). The V end lost 3 bases, the J end lost 10 bases, and 13 bases lay between the germline ends. The CDR3 consists of 14 residues. Germline assignment: CDR1 MNHEY and CDR2 SMNVEV (reference sequence). In DNA form, the CDR3 reads TGTGCCAGCAGTTTTGGACTAGGGGGGTCACCCCTCCACTTT. This gives the protein CASSFGLGGSPLHF.

Ten or more counts support this clonotype. The V gene is TRBV5-1, the J gene TRBJ2-1; D is perhaps TRBD2 (5 bases). The CDR3 contains 14 residues. The germline V gene encodes CDR1 SGHRS and CDR2 YFSETQ. Trimming took off 0 bases at V and 10 bases at J, with 14 bases between the two ends. CDR3 sequence (DNA): TGCGCCAGCAGCTTGGCCTCGTCCTGGGAGGAGCAGTTCTTC. This translates into CASSLASSWEEQFF.